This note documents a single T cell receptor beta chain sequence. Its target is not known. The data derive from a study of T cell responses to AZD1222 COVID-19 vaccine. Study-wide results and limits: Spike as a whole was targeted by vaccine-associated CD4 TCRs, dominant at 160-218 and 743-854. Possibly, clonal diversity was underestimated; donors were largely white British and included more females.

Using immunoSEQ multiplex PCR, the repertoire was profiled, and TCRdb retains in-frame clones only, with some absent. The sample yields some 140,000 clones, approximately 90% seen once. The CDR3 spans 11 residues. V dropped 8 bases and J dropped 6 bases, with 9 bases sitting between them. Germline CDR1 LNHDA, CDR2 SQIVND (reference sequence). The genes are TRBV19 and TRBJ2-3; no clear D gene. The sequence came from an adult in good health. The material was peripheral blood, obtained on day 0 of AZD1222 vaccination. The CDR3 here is CASSVGDTQYF. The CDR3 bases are TGTGCCAGTTCGGTTGGCGATACGCAGTATTTT.